The 32 T cell receptor beta chains listed next were all sequenced from one sample in a study of T cell responses to AZD1222 COVID-19 vaccine. Assay used: immunoSEQ multiplex PCR; TCRdb lists only in-frame clones, some missing. Here the sample spans 58,000 or so clones, 65% to 90% being singletons. Sample: peripheral blood, taken 28 days after the second AZD1222 dose. The receptors derive from an adult who received the AZD1222 COVID-19 vaccine.

V usage is TRBV7-2 and J usage is TRBJ1-4; TRBD1 is a possible D gene (6 bases). Germline V lookup: CDR1 SGHTA, CDR2 FQGNSA. CDR3 length: 13 amino acids. Deletions cut 8 bases from V and 3 bases from J, with 10 bases between. The CDR3 DNA follows: TGTGCCAGCGCAGGGGCCTCTAATGAAAAACTGTTTTTT. The encoded protein is CASAGASNEKLFF.

This rearrangement joins TRBV27 to TRBJ2-1, with 8 bases identical to TRBD2. The CDR3 sequence is 15 residues long. Per germline, CDR1 MNHEY and CDR2 SMNVEV (reference sequence). The junction had 9 bases not matched to a gene; V was cut back by 6 bases and J by 5 bases. The CDR3 protein is CASSKPGGPHNEQFF. For the CDR3, the DNA is TGTGCCAGCAGCAAACCGGGGGGGCCCCACAATGAGCAGTTCTTC.

The chain carries TRBV5-1 and TRBJ2-7; D possibly matches TRBD1 or TRBD2 (5 bases each). The CDR3 spans 14 residues. Trimming stripped 4 bases from V and 6 bases from J, with 17 bases between. Germline V gives CDR1 SGHRS, CDR2 YFSETQ. CDR3 loop: CASSLTSGTLEQYF. The CDR3 region has the DNA TGCGCCAGCAGCCTTACCTCCGGGACCCTCGAGCAGTACTTC.

CDR3 protein: CATSGPRGDSNQPQHF. The CDR3 DNA reads as TGTGCCACCAGTGGCCCTCGGGGGGATAGCAATCAGCCCCAGCATTTT. The genes are TRBV24-1 and TRBJ1-5; weak D call: TRBD1 (5 bases). Germline V gene sequence: CDR1 KGHDR, CDR2 SFDVKD. The CDR3 has 16 amino acids. The V end lost 5 bases, the J end lost 0 bases, and 13 bases lay between the germline ends.

This clone appeared a single time. The chain combines TRBV10-3 with TRBJ2-2, with D possibly called TRBD1 or TRBD2 (6 bases each). CDR1 ENHRY and CDR2 SYGVKD come from the germline V gene. The CDR3 spans 16 residues. The V gene lost 8 bases and the J gene lost 1 base, with 17 bases spanning the gap. For the CDR3, the DNA is TGTGCCATCTCCGGGACCAAGGGGGGGAACACCGGGGAGCTGTTTTTT. Protein sequence: CAISGTKGGNTGELFF.

V and J are TRBV7-2 and TRBJ2-5; TRBD2 is a possible D gene (6 bases). V was trimmed by 5 bases and J by 1 base, leaving 11 bases between them. CDR3 length: 14 amino acids. Germline-derived CDR1 and CDR2 are SGHTA and FQGNSA. The CDR3 DNA sequence: TGTGCCAGCAGCCCCGGGGGAGGCCAAGAGACCCAGTACTTC. It codes for CASSPGGGQETQYF.

J is TRBJ1-2 and V is TRBV28; D might be TRBD1 (5 bases). CDR1 MDHEN and CDR2 SYDVKM come from the germline V gene. The CDR3 has 18 amino acids. The V end lost 4 bases, the J end lost 4 bases, and 25 bases lay between the germline ends. The DNA of the CDR3 is TGTGCCAGCAGTTCGCTAGGGGACCCCCAAAGGACCGGCTATGGCTACACCTTC. Its translation is CASSSLGDPQRTGYGYTF.

The rearrangement joins TRBV13 to TRBJ1-2, with 9 bases matching TRBD1. The CDR3 consists of 15 residues. V lost 5 bases and J lost 5; bases outside the gene matches: 9. Per germline, CDR1 PRHDT and CDR2 FYEKMQ (reference sequence). The CDR3 loop is CASSIRDRELYGYTF. DNA of the CDR3: TGTGCCAGCAGCATCCGGGACAGGGAATTATATGGCTACACCTTC.

V gene TRBV9 combines with J gene TRBJ2-5; D not certain. The germline V gene has CDR1 SGDLS and CDR2 YYNGEE. The V end lost 4 bases, the J end lost 5 bases, and 15 bases lay between the germline ends. This CDR3 contains 14 residues. Written as DNA, the CDR3 is TGTGCCAGCAGCCGGGCACCTACTGGGGAGACCCAGTACTTC. It codes for CASSRAPTGETQYF.

This chain links TRBV14 with TRBJ2-3, with a weak D call TRBD2 (5 bases). The CDR3 has 16 residues. Trimming stripped 1 base from V and 0 bases from J, with 11 bases between. Germline V CDR1 and CDR2: SGHDN, FVKESK. CDR3 loop: CASSQVKRLSTDTQYF. CDR3 sequence (DNA): TGTGCCAGCAGCCAAGTGAAGCGGTTAAGCACAGATACGCAGTATTTT.

The V and J genes are TRBV19 and TRBJ1-2; D is perhaps TRBD1 (6 bases). V was cut by 7 bases and J by 5 bases, with 20 bases left in between. Germline CDR1 reads LNHDA; CDR2 reads SQIVND (reference sequence). This CDR3 has 15 amino acids. The CDR3 DNA reads TGTGCCAGTATCCGAACAGGGCCTTCAGGGTATGGCTACACCTTC. It translates to CASIRTGPSGYGYTF. Complete variable domain (other parts from reference TRBV19 and TRBJ1-2): DGGITQSPKYLFRKEGQNVTLSCEQNLNHDAMYWYRQDPGQGLRLIYYSQIVNDFQKGDIAEGYSVSREKKESFPLTVTSAQKNPTAFYLCASIRTGPSGYGYTFGSGTRLTVV.

This sequence joins TRBV5-6 and TRBJ1-1, with D possibly TRBD1 on 6 matching bases. Germline CDR1 is SGHDT and CDR2 is YYEEEE. CDR3 length: 16 amino acids. The V and J ends lost 2 bases and 4 bases respectively, with 18 bases between them. CDR3 sequence reads: CASSLRGRVVGTEAFF. CDR3 nucleotides: TGTGCCAGCAGCTTACGGGGGCGGGTGGTTGGCACTGAAGCTTTCTTT.

The V and J genes are TRBV4-1 and TRBJ2-1, with TRBD2 matching over 10 bases. The ends lost 1 base at V and 4 bases at J; junction bases unmatched: 7. CDR3 length: 17 residues. CDR1 is MGHRA and CDR2 is YSYEKL in the germline V gene. The CDR3 DNA reads TGCGCCAGCAGCCAAGGTGAAGCGGGGGGGCTTTACAATGAGCAGTTCTTC. Translated: CASSQGEAGGLYNEQFF.

Here the CDR3 DNA reads TGTGCCAGCAGTCAACCTTGGGAGCAGTACTTC. Protein: CASSQPWEQYF. The chain has TRBV28 and TRBJ2-7; no clear D gene. V gave up 5 bases and J gave up 7 bases, with 9 bases separating them. Germline loops: CDR1 MDHEN, CDR2 SYDVKM. The CDR3 is 11 amino acids.

CDR3 protein: CASSPGQDNSPLHF. As DNA, the CDR3 is TGTGCCAGCAGCCCGGGACAGGATAATTCACCCCTCCACTTT. The V gene is TRBV28, the J gene TRBJ1-6; 8 bases map to TRBD1. The CDR3 covers 14 residues. CDR1 and CDR2 (germline): MDHEN, SYDVKM. V gave up 6 bases and J gave up 5 bases; unmatched junction bases: 3.

In this sample, this clone turned up once. One junction end does not reproduce the germline sequence, and a read error may be involved. The gene calls are TRBV7-7 and TRBJ2-2, with unresolved D. CDR3 length equals 13 residues. The germline V gene encodes CDR1 SSHAT and CDR2 FNYEAQ (reference sequence). In DNA form, the CDR3 reads TGTGCTAGCAGCCCCGTAAGCACCGGGGAGCTGTTTTTT. Translated: CASSPVSTGELFF.

The CDR3 loop reads CASSLGGTGSNQPQHF. The CDR3 coding sequence is TGTGCCAGCAGCTTGGGAGGGACGGGCAGCAATCAGCCCCAGCATTTT. The chain uses TRBV5-4 and TRBJ1-5, with D perhaps matching TRBD1 (5 bases). The V end lost 0 bases, the J end lost 1 base, and 11 bases lay between the germline ends. CDR3 length: 16 amino acids. Per the germline V gene, CDR1 is SGHNT and CDR2 is YYREEE (reference sequence).

This clone appeared a single time. The chain recombines TRBV28 with TRBJ1-4; D gene uncertain. The V gene lost 7 bases and the J gene lost 15 bases, with 15 bases spanning the gap. Germline loops: CDR1 MDHEN, CDR2 SYDVKM. The length of the CDR3 is 11 residues. The CDR3 protein is CASKEAQTVFF. In DNA form, the CDR3 reads TGTGCCAGCAAAGAGGCGCAAACGGTGTTTTTT.

The chain is built from TRBV27 and TRBJ2-1; TRBD2 matches at 9 bases. This CDR3 has 14 amino acids. Germline-derived CDR1 and CDR2 are MNHEY and SMNVEV (reference sequence). Trimming removed 7 bases from V and 10 bases from J; junction bases left unmatched: 11. The CDR3, as DNA: TGTGCCAGCACATGGCGGGGGGGCGGTCCCGAGCAGTTCTTC. Translating it yields CASTWRGGGPEQFF.

The V gene is TRBV9, the J gene TRBJ2-3; unclear D gene. The CDR3 extends over 15 amino acids. Trimming cost V 4 bases and J 2 bases, with 14 bases left between them. Germline V lookup: CDR1 SGDLS, CDR2 YYNGEE. CDR3: CASSLSAGFTDTQYF. The CDR3 DNA sequence: TGTGCCAGCAGCCTATCGGCTGGATTCACAGATACGCAGTATTTT. Variable domain in full (rest from reference TRBV9 and TRBJ2-3): DSGVTQTPKHLITATGQRVTLRCSPRSGDLSVYWYQQSLDQGLQFLIQYYNGEERAKGNILERFSAQQFPDLHSELNLSSLELGDSALYFCASSLSAGFTDTQYFGPGTRLTVL.

CDR3 sequence reads: CAIRSGSGREGTDTQYF. In DNA, the CDR3 is TGTGCCATCAGGAGTGGTAGCGGGAGGGAGGGCACAGATACGCAGTATTTT. This chain uses TRBV10-3 with TRBJ2-3; 11 nucleotides agree with TRBD2. V shed 6 bases, J shed 1 base, and the junction held 9 bases outside the gene matches. The CDR3 has 17 residues. Germline V CDR1 and CDR2: ENHRY, SYGVKD.

The J gene is TRBJ1-2, the V gene TRBV19; the D gene is possibly TRBD1 (6 bases). Deletions cut 4 bases from V and 2 bases from J, with 11 bases between. The germline gives CDR1 LNHDA, CDR2 SQIVND (reference sequence). The CDR3 runs to 14 residues. The CDR3 region is CASSRTAGNYGYTF. The CDR3 coding sequence is TGTGCCAGTAGTAGGACAGCGGGGAACTATGGCTACACCTTC.

The V gene is TRBV7-2, the J gene TRBJ2-5; 11 nucleotides align to TRBD1. Germline loops: CDR1 SGHTA, CDR2 FQGNSA. V was pared by 3 bases and J by 4 bases, with 7 bases of the junction left unmatched. The CDR3 loop spans 16 amino acids. This CDR3 is CASSLTGQGAGETQYF. CDR3 coding DNA: TGTGCCAGCAGCTTGACAGGACAGGGGGCGGGAGAGACCCAGTACTTC.

V gene TRBV27 combines with J gene TRBJ2-7, with 8 positions matching TRBD1. Trimming removed 5 bases from V and 11 bases from J; junction bases left unmatched: 5. The germline gives CDR1 MNHEY, CDR2 SMNVEV (reference sequence). The CDR3 has 11 residues. The CDR3 here is CASSQGAREYF. Here the CDR3 DNA reads TGTGCCAGCAGTCAGGGGGCTCGGGAGTACTTC.

The chain couples TRBV28 to TRBJ1-1; D remains ambiguous. Germline loops: CDR1 MDHEN, CDR2 SYDVKM. Trimming left V 2 bases short and J 4 bases short, with 11 bases between. The CDR3 has 14 residues. The CDR3 is CASSLRPGSTEAFF. CDR3 sequence (DNA): TGTGCCAGCAGTTTAAGGCCCGGGAGCACTGAAGCTTTCTTT.

V is TRBV28 and J is TRBJ1-2; TRBD1 matches at 8 bases. In germline, CDR1 is MDHEN, CDR2 SYDVKM. The length of the CDR3 is 14 residues. Germline trimming cut 2 bases from V and 8 bases from J; bases unmatched to any gene: 7. In DNA, the CDR3 is TGTGCCAGCAGTTTAATCGACAGGGGCTGGGGCTACACCTTC. It encodes CASSLIDRGWGYTF.

This clone was recorded a few times. This sequence joins TRBV5-1 and TRBJ1-5, with 8 bases fitting TRBD1. With V trimmed by 3 bases and J by 3 bases, 5 bases remained unmatched. The germline V gene has CDR1 SGHRS and CDR2 YFSETQ. The CDR3 is 15 amino acids. CDR3 residues: CASSSTGADNQPQHF. In nucleotides, the CDR3 is TGCGCCAGCAGCTCGACAGGGGCTGACAATCAGCCCCAGCATTTT.

The chain uses TRBV7-9 and TRBJ2-3; possibly TRBD1 or TRBD2 for D (6 bases each). CDR1 is SEHNR and CDR2 is FQNEAQ in the germline V gene (reference sequence). Trimming left V 6 bases short and J 8 bases short, with 18 bases between. The CDR3 is made up of 14 amino acids. For the CDR3, the DNA is TGTGCCAGCAGTCCCGCCGGGGGACACCCTACGCAGTATTTT. Encoded protein: CASSPAGGHPTQYF.

This clone turned up a few times. The gene calls are TRBV9 and TRBJ2-3; D could derive from TRBD1 or TRBD2 (5 bases each). This CDR3 has 14 residues. Germline CDR1 is SGDLS and CDR2 is YYNGEE. Between the trimmed V and J ends, which lost 4 bases and 11 bases, there was a span of 20 bases. The CDR3 spells CASSLTGMTVRQYF. In nucleotides, the CDR3 is TGTGCCAGCAGCCTCACGGGAATGACAGTGAGGCAGTATTTT.

V usage is TRBV5-1 and J usage is TRBJ1-2; 10 bases are a match to TRBD1. Losses at the gene ends were 2 bases for V and 4 bases for J; bases not matched to a gene: 2. Germline CDR1 reads SGHRS; CDR2 reads YFSETQ. The CDR3 is 14 amino acids. CDR3 DNA: TGCGCCAGCAGCTTCGGGACAGGGGTCTATGGCTACACCTTC. Translating it yields CASSFGTGVYGYTF.

The chain links TRBV7-2 to TRBJ1-1; the D gene is possibly TRBD1 (5 bases). V was pared by 5 bases and J by 5 bases, with 12 bases between. Germline assignment: CDR1 SGHTA and CDR2 FQGNSA. The CDR3 totals 13 residues. The CDR3 protein is CASSGHGMTEAFF. CDR3 DNA sequence: TGTGCCAGCAGCGGACATGGGATGACTGAAGCTTTCTTT.

CDR3 amino acids: CASSPRTGLRTGELFF. CDR3 bases: TGTGCCAGCAGCCCCCGGACAGGGCTAAGGACCGGGGAGCTGTTTTTT. V and J are TRBV7-2 and TRBJ2-2; TRBD1 agrees at 8 bases. Trimming took 5 bases from V and 5 from J; bases not matched to a gene: 10. Germline loops: CDR1 SGHTA, CDR2 FQGNSA. The CDR3 extends over 16 amino acids.